This passage covers 9 T cell receptor beta chains from one sample sequenced in a study of blood T cell repertoires in COVID-19. Method: immunoSEQ multiplex PCR; TCRdb's copy keeps in-frame clones and lacks some. The table records some 250,000 clones, approximately 86% of them present only once. The sample comprised peripheral blood. The receptors stem from a woman aged 25 to 45 with acute or convalescent COVID-19.

The rearrangement uses TRBV5-1 and TRBJ2-1; 11 positions match TRBD2. This CDR3 has 16 amino acids. Losses at the gene ends were 4 bases for V and 0 bases for J; bases not matched to a gene: 3. Per the germline V gene, CDR1 is SGHRS and CDR2 is YFSETQ. CDR3 loop: CASSPTSGSSYNEQFF. The CDR3 nucleotides read TGCGCCAGCAGCCCTACTAGCGGGAGCTCCTACAATGAGCAGTTCTTC.

This chain connects TRBV9 to TRBJ1-5; 7 positions agree with TRBD1. J was trimmed by 3 bases and V by 2 bases; bases with no gene match: 5. The CDR3 loop spans 15 amino acids. Germline CDR1 is SGDLS and CDR2 is YYNGEE. DNA for the CDR3: TGTGCCAGCAGCGTGACAGGGAGAAACAATCAGCCCCAGCATTTT. It encodes CASSVTGRNNQPQHF.

The chain joins TRBV9 to TRBJ1-5; TRBD1 matches 9 bases. The CDR3 runs 15 residues. Per germline, CDR1 SGDLS and CDR2 YYNGEE. V dropped 5 bases and J dropped 2; count of bases not matched to a gene: 5. CDR3 DNA sequence: TGTGCCAGCAGTAGGACAGGGGTCGGCAATCAGCCCCAGCATTTT. Protein sequence: CASSRTGVGNQPQHF.

The chain carries TRBV21-1 and TRBJ2-7; the D call in the table, TRBD2, was not verified against the DNA. TRBV21-1 is deemed a pseudogene. The CDR3 runs 17 residues. Here the CDR3 DNA reads TGTGCCAGCAGCAAACGAGGCCTTAGCGGGAGTTCCTACGAGCAGTACTTC. Encoded protein: CASSKRGLSGSSYEQYF.

The V call is TRBV19, the J call TRBJ1-3; TRBD1 matches 9 bases. Germline V gene sequence: CDR1 LNHDA, CDR2 SQIVND (reference sequence). The CDR3 has 16 amino acids. V gave up 5 bases and J gave up 1 base; unmatched junction bases: 6. The CDR3 here is CASSWDRAESGNTIYF. CDR3 coding DNA: TGTGCCAGTAGTTGGGACAGGGCAGAATCTGGAAACACCATATATTTT.

The chain combines TRBV19 with TRBJ2-2, with 9 bases lining up with TRBD1. The germline CDR1 and CDR2 sequences are LNHDA and SQIVND (reference sequence). CDR3 length equals 15 residues. The ends lost 5 bases at V and 6 bases at J; junction bases unmatched: 7. The CDR3 spells CASSPSRQGAGELFF. CDR3 sequence (DNA): TGTGCCAGTAGTCCAAGTAGACAGGGGGCCGGGGAGCTGTTTTTT.

The gene calls are TRBV2 and TRBJ2-2, with D possibly being TRBD2 (6 bases). Germline V gene lookup returns CDR1 SNHLY and CDR2 FYNNEI. Trimming stripped 5 bases from V and 4 bases from J, with 11 bases between. This CDR3 has 14 residues. CDR3 DNA sequence: TGTGCCAGCAGTAATAGCGGTCGCACCGGGGAGCTGTTTTTT. Amino acids: CASSNSGRTGELFF.

The genes are TRBV7-9 and TRBJ1-4; 7 bases align to TRBD1. This CDR3 has 15 amino acids. The junction had 8 bases not matched to a gene; V was cut back by 5 bases and J by 5 bases. Germline lookup yields CDR1 SEHNR and CDR2 FQNEAQ (reference sequence). DNA of the CDR3: TGTGCCAGCAGCGGCAGGACAGGCGGCAATGAAAAACTGTTTTTT. Translation: CASSGRTGGNEKLFF.

This clone came up a few times. The chain links TRBV19 to TRBJ2-4; TRBD2 agrees at 9 bases. This CDR3 contains 16 residues. V lost 1 base and J lost 2; bases outside the gene matches: 3. CDR1 and CDR2 (germline): LNHDA, SQIVND (reference sequence). Here the CDR3 DNA reads TGTGCCAGTAGTATAGGACTAGCGGATACCAAAAACATTCAGTACTTC. Its protein is CASSIGLADTKNIQYF.